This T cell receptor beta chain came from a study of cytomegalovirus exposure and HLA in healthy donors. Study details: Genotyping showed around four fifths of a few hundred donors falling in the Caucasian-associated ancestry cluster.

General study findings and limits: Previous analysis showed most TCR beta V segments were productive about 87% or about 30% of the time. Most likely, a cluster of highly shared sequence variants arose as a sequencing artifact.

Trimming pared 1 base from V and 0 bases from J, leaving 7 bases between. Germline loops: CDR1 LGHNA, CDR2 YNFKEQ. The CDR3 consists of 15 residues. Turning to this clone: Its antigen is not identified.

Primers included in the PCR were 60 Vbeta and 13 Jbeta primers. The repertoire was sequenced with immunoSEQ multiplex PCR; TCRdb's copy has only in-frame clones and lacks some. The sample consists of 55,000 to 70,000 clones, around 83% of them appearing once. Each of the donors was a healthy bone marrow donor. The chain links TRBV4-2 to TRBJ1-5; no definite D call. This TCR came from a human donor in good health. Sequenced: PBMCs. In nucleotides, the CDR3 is TGTGCCAGCAGCCAAGGCGGTGTTAGCAATCAGCCCCAGCATTTT. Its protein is CASSQGGVSNQPQHF.